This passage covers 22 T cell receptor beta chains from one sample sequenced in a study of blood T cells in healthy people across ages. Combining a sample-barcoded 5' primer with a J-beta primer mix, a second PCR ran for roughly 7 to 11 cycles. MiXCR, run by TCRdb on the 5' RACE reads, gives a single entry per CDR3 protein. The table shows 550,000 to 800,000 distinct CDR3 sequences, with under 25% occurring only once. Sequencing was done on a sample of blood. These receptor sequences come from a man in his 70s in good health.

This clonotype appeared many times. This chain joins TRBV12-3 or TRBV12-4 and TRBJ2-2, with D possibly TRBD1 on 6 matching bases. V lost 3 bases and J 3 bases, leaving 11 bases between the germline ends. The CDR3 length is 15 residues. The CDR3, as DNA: TGTGCCAGCAGTTTTCTACAGGGTTACACCGGGGAGCTGTTTTTT. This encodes CASSFLQGYTGELFF.

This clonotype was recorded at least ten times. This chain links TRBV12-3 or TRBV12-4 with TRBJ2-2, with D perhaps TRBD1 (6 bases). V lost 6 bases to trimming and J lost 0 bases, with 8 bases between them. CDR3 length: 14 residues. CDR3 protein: CASSQGSNTGELFF. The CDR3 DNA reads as TGTGCCAGCAGCCAGGGGTCGAACACCGGGGAGCTGTTTTTT.

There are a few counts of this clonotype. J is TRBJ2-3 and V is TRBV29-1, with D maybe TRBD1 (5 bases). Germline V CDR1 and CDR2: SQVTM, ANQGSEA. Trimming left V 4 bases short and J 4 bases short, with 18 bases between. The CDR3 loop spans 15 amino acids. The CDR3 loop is CSVVEGAEVADTQYF. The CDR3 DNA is TGCAGCGTTGTTGAAGGGGCCGAGGTGGCAGATACGCAGTATTTT.

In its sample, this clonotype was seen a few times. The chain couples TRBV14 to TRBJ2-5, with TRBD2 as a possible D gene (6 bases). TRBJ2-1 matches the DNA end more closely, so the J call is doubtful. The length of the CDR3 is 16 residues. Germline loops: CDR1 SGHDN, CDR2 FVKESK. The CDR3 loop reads CASSAIGRGTYNEQFF. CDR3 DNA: TGTGCCAGCAGCGCCATCGGTCGCGGGACCTACAATGAGCAGTTCTTC.

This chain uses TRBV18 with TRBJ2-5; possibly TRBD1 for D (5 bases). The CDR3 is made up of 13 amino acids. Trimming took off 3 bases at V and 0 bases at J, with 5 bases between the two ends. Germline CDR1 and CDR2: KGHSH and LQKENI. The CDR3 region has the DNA TGTGCCAGCTCACCCAGGGACCAAGAGACCCAGTACTTC. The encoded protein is CASSPRDQETQYF.

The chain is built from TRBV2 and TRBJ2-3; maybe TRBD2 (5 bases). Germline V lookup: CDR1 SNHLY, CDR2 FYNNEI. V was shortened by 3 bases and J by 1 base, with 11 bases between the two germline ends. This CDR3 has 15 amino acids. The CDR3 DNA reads TGTGCCAGCAGTGATGTGGGAGCGCGCACAGATACGCAGTATTTT. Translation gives CASSDVGARTDTQYF.

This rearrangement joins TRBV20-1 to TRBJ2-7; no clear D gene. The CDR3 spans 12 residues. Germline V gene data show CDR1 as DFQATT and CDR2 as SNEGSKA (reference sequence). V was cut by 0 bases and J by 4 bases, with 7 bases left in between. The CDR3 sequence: CSAREQKYEQYF. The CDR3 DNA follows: TGCAGTGCTAGAGAACAGAAATACGAGCAGTACTTC.

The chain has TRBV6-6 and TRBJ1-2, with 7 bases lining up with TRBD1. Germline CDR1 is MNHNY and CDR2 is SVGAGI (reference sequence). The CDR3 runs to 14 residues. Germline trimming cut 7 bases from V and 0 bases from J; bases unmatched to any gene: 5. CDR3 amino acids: CASNPGQPNYGYTF. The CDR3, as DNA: TGTGCCAGCAACCCGGGACAGCCTAACTATGGCTACACCTTC.

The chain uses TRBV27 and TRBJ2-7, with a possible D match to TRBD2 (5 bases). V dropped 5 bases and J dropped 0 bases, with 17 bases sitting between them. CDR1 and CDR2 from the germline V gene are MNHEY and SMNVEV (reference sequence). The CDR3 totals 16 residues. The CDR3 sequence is CASSKMRDGSSYEQYF. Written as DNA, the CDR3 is TGTGCCAGCAGTAAAATGAGGGATGGGAGCTCCTACGAGCAGTACTTC.

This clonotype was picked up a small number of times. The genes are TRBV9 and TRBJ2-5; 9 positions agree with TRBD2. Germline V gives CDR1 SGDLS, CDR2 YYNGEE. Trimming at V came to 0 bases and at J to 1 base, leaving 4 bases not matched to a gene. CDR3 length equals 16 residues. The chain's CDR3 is CASSVGGGRAQETQYF. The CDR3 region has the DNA TGTGCCAGCAGCGTAGGGGGCGGGAGGGCCCAAGAGACCCAGTACTTC. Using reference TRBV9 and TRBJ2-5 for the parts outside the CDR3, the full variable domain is DSGVTQTPKHLITATGQRVTLRCSPRSGDLSVYWYQQSLDQGLQFLIQYYNGEERAKGNILERFSAQQFPDLHSELNLSSLELGDSALYFCASSVGGGRAQETQYFGPGTRLLVL.

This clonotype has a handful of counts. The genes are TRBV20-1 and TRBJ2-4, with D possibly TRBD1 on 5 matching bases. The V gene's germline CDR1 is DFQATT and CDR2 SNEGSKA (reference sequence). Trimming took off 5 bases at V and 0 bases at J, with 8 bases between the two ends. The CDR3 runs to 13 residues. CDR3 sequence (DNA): TGCAGTGCTTCGACAGTAGCCAAAAACATTCAGTACTTC. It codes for CSASTVAKNIQYF.

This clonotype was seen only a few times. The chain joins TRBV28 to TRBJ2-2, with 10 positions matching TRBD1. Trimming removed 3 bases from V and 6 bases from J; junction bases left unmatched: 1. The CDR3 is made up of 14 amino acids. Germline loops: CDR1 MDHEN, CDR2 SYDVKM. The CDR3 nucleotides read TGTGCCAGCAGTTTGACAGGGGGCCCCGGGGAGCTGTTTTTT. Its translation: CASSLTGGPGELFF.

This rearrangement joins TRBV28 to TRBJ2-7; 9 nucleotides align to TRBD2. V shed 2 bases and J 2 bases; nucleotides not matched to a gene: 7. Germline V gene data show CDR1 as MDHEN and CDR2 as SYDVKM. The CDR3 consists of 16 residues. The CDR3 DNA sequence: TGTGCCAGCAGTTTAAATCGCGGGAGGGCCCCCTACGAGCAGTACTTC. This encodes CASSLNRGRAPYEQYF. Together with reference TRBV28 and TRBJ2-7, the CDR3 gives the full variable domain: DVKVTQSSRYLVKRTGEKVFLECVQDMDHENMFWYRQDPGLGLRLIYFSYDVKMKEKGDIPEGYSVSREKKERFSLILESASTNQTSMYLCASSLNRGRAPYEQYFGPGTRLTVT.

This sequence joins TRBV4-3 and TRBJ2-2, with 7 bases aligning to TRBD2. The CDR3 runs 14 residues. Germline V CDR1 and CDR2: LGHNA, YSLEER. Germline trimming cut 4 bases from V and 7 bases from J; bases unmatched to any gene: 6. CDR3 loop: CASSPSAGDGELFF. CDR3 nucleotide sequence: TGCGCCAGCAGCCCCTCCGCGGGGGACGGGGAGCTGTTTTTT.

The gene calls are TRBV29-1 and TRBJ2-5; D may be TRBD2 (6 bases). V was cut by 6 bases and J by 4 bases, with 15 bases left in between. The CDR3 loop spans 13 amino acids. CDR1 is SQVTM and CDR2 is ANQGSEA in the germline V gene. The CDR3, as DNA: TGCAGCGTCTCCGGGACTGCAGGAGAGACCCAGTACTTC. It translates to CSVSGTAGETQYF.

The CDR3 here is CASSARQAMNTEAFF. The DNA of the CDR3 is TGTGCCAGCAGCGCCAGACAGGCGATGAACACTGAAGCTTTCTTT. The V call is TRBV7-9, the J call TRBJ1-1, with D possibly being TRBD1 (6 bases). The V end lost 5 bases, the J end lost 0 bases, and 13 bases lay between the germline ends. Looked up from germline, CDR1 is SEHNR and CDR2 is FQNEAQ (reference sequence). The CDR3 length is 15 residues.

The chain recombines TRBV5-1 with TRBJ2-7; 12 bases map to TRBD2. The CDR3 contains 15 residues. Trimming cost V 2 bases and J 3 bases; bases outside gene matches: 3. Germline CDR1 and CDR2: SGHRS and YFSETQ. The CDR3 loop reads CASSFLAGGDYEQYF. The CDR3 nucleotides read TGCGCCAGCAGCTTTCTAGCGGGGGGGGACTACGAGCAGTACTTC.

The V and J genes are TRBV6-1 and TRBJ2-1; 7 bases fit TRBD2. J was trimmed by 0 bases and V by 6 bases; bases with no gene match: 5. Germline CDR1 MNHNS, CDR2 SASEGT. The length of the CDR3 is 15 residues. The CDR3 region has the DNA TGTGCCAGCAGAAGCGGGGCAAGCTCCTACAATGAGCAGTTCTTC. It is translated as CASRSGASSYNEQFF.

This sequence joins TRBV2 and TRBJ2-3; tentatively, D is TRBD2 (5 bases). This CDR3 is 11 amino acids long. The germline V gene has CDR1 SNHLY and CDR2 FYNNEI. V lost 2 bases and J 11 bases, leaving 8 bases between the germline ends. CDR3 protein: CASSEYGKQYF. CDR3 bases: TGTGCCAGCAGTGAATACGGGAAGCAGTATTTT.

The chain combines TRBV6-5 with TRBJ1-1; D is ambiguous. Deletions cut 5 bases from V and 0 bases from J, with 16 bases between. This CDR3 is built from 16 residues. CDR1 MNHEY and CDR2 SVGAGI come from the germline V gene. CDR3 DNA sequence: TGTGCCAGCAGTCACGGACTACGGCAGTTGAACACTGAAGCTTTCTTT. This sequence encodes CASSHGLRQLNTEAFF.

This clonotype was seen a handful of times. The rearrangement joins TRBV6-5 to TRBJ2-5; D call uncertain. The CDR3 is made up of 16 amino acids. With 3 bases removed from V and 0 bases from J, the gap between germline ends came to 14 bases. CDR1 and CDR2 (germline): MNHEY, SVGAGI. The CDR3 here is CASSYRAPEYQETQYF. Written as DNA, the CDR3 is TGTGCCAGCAGTTATCGTGCACCCGAGTACCAAGAGACCCAGTACTTC.

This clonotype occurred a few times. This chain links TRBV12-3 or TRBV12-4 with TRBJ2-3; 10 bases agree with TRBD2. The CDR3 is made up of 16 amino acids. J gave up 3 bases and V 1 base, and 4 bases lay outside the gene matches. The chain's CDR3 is CASSLGASGGTDTQYF. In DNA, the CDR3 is TGTGCCAGCAGTTTAGGCGCTAGCGGGGGAACAGATACGCAGTATTTT.